The 24 T cell receptor beta chains given below trace back to one sample, sequenced in a study of control samples from healthy donors and cancer patients. TCRdb's table, derived via immunoSEQ multiplex PCR, lists solely in-frame clones and lacks some. Of 150,000 or so clones in the sample, just under 95% were seen once. Material for sequencing was blood. The receptor set was obtained from a woman between 55 and 75 years old in good health.

This chain connects TRBV12-5 to TRBJ2-1; TRBD2 might be the D (6 bases). The germline V gene has CDR1 LGHNT and CDR2 FRNRAP. Trimming left V 1 base short and J 6 bases short, with 7 bases between. The CDR3 has 13 residues. CDR3 DNA: TGTGCTAGTGGTTTGGGGACTACCAATGAGCAGTTCTTC. Protein product: CASGLGTTNEQFF.

The V call is TRBV7-3, the J call TRBJ2-5, with D unresolved. This CDR3 contains 13 residues. The germline CDR1 and CDR2 sequences are SGHTA and FQGTGA. V was pared by 0 bases and J by 5 bases, with 7 bases between. The CDR3 protein is CASSLTRTETQYF. The CDR3 DNA sequence: TGTGCCAGCAGCTTAACGAGGACGGAGACCCAGTACTTC. Drawing the rest from reference TRBV7-3 and TRBJ2-5, the complete variable domain is GAGVSQTPSNKVTEKGKYVELRCDPISGHTALYWYRQSLGQGPEFLIYFQGTGAADDSGLPNDRFFAVRPEGSVSTLKIQRTERGDSAVYLCASSLTRTETQYFGPGTRLLVL.

This chain connects TRBV5-1 to TRBJ1-5; the match to TRBD1 covers 10 bases. After removal of 4 bases from V and 2 bases from J, the junction contained 6 bases not matched to a gene. This CDR3 contains 16 residues. Germline-derived CDR1 and CDR2 are SGHRS and YFSETQ. The CDR3 coding sequence is TGCGCCAGCAGCCCGACCGGGACAGGGGGCAATCAGCCCCAGCATTTT. This encodes CASSPTGTGGNQPQHF.

In its sample, this clone was seen once. The rearrangement joins TRBV11-2 to TRBJ1-4, with TRBD1 matching 9 bases. The trim removed 4 bases at V and 2 bases at J, leaving 11 bases unmatched. This CDR3 spans 18 amino acids. Germline V gene sequence: CDR1 SGHAT, CDR2 FQNNGV. The CDR3 protein is CASSSRPGQGRTNEKLFF. CDR3 coding DNA: TGTGCCAGCAGCTCCAGACCGGGACAGGGTCGTACTAATGAAAAACTGTTTTTT. The full variable domain, with the rest looked up from reference TRBV11-2 and TRBJ1-4, is EAGVAQSPRYKIIEKRQSVAFWCNPISGHATLYWYQQILGQGPKLLIQFQNNGVVDDSQLPKDRFSAERLKGVDSTLKIQPAKLEDSAVYLCASSSRPGQGRTNEKLFFGSGTQLSVL.

V gene TRBV7-9 combines with J gene TRBJ2-3; a weak D match, TRBD2 (6 bases). V was trimmed by 3 bases and J by 1 base, leaving 14 bases between them. The germline V gene has CDR1 SEHNR and CDR2 FQNEAQ (reference sequence). The CDR3 totals 16 residues. CDR3 sequence (DNA): TGTGCCAGCAGCTTCTTCGCGGGGATTCGCACAGATACGCAGTATTTT. This translates into CASSFFAGIRTDTQYF. The whole variable domain, remainder taken from reference TRBV7-9 and TRBJ2-3, is DTGVSQNPRHKITKRGQNVTFRCDPISEHNRLYWYRQTLGQGPEFLTYFQNEAQLEKSRLLSDRFSAERPKGSFSTLEIQRTEQGDSAMYLCASSFFAGIRTDTQYFGPGTRLTVL.

The chain recombines TRBV27 with TRBJ1-1; D remains ambiguous. This CDR3 spans 13 amino acids. Germline lookup yields CDR1 MNHEY and CDR2 SMNVEV (reference sequence). Trimming took 2 bases from V and 3 from J, leaving 7 bases between them. Here the CDR3 reads CASSLTVYTEAFF. In DNA form, the CDR3 reads TGTGCCAGCAGTTTAACTGTGTACACTGAAGCTTTCTTT.

The chain couples TRBV5-4 to TRBJ2-2; 8 bases are shared with TRBD1. Per the germline V gene, CDR1 is SGHNT and CDR2 is YYREEE (reference sequence). The length of the CDR3 is 14 residues. After removal of 2 bases from V and 6 bases from J, the junction contained 3 bases not matched to a gene. CDR3 nucleotides: TGTGCCAGCAGCTTCGGACAGGGCGCCGGGGAGCTGTTTTTT. It codes for CASSFGQGAGELFF.

This clone occurred a few times. This rearrangement joins TRBV19 to TRBJ1-3; the D is unclear. The V end lost 5 bases, the J end lost 0 bases, and 17 bases lay between the germline ends. Germline V CDR1 and CDR2: LNHDA, SQIVND (reference sequence). The CDR3 is 17 residues long. The CDR3 is CASSPPGGEVSGNTIYF. The CDR3 DNA reads as TGTGCCAGTAGTCCCCCGGGAGGAGAAGTCTCTGGAAACACCATATATTTT.

This clone was detected only a few times. This chain uses TRBV5-4 with TRBJ1-6; weak D call: TRBD1 (5 bases). This CDR3 spans 15 amino acids. V was clipped by 0 bases and J by 6 bases, with 10 bases between them. Germline CDR1 and CDR2: SGHNT and YYREEE (reference sequence). The CDR3 region is CASSLDPGLNSPLHF. CDR3 nucleotides: TGTGCCAGCAGCTTGGACCCGGGGCTTAATTCACCCCTCCACTTT.

The chain carries TRBV4-1 and TRBJ1-1; D call uncertain. CDR1 is MGHRA and CDR2 is YSYEKL in the germline V gene. Trimming pared 0 bases from V and 1 base from J, leaving 6 bases between. The CDR3 totals 14 residues. The CDR3, as DNA: TGCGCCAGCAGCCAAGATTTTACGAACACTGAAGCTTTCTTT. Translation: CASSQDFTNTEAFF.

This clone was seen just once. V usage is TRBV5-4 and J usage is TRBJ2-5; a possible D gene is TRBD2 (6 bases). V shed 2 bases and J shed 5 bases, with 10 bases lying between them. The CDR3 runs 13 residues. Germline values: CDR1 SGHNT, CDR2 YYREEE (reference sequence). CDR3 residues: CASSFGGSETQYF. CDR3 DNA: TGTGCCAGCAGCTTCGGGGGATCGGAGACCCAGTACTTC. The variable domain in full, with the rest retrieved from reference TRBV5-4 and TRBJ2-5, is ETGVTQSPTHLIKTRGQQVTLRCSSQSGHNTVSWYQQALGQGPQFIFQYYREEENGRGNFPPRFSGLQFPNYSSELNVNALELDDSALYLCASSFGGSETQYFGPGTRLLVL.

As to this clone: Germline is not matched at one junction end, which may reflect a read error. The V gene is TRBV7-2, the J gene TRBJ2-1, with D tentatively TRBD2 (5 bases). The CDR3 extends over 13 amino acids. Germline V CDR1 and CDR2: SGHTA, FQGNSA. CDR3 bases: TGTGCTAGCAGCTTAGTAAAAGAGGGCGAGCAGTTCTTC. It encodes CASSLVKEGEQFF.

The sample holds one count of this clone. This chain uses TRBV29-1 with TRBJ2-7; the D is unclear. Germline V gives CDR1 SQVTM, CDR2 ANQGSEA. V lost 3 bases to trimming and J lost 4 bases, with 7 bases between them. The CDR3 is 11 amino acids. The CDR3 loop is CSVDFGYEQYF. CDR3 in DNA: TGCAGCGTTGATTTCGGATACGAGCAGTACTTC.

This rearrangement joins TRBV27 to TRBJ2-1; D might be TRBD1 (6 bases). Looked up from germline, CDR1 is MNHEY and CDR2 is SMNVEV (reference sequence). V was clipped by 6 bases and J by 2 bases, with 17 bases between them. The CDR3 runs to 16 residues. The CDR3 DNA is TGTGCCAGCAGCCCGACACAGGGTTGGCCCTACAATGAGCAGTTCTTC. It yields the protein CASSPTQGWPYNEQFF.

The chain has TRBV20-1 and TRBJ1-1; no reliable D call. CDR3 length: 10 residues. V lost 6 bases, J lost 6 bases, and 8 bases lay in between. Germline V CDR1 and CDR2: DFQATT, SNEGSKA (reference sequence). The DNA of the CDR3 is TGCAGTGCAGGACGGGCTGAAGCTTTCTTT. It codes for CSAGRAEAFF.

The chain joins TRBV9 to TRBJ1-1; D is possibly TRBD1 (5 bases). The CDR3 runs to 15 residues. The germline V gene encodes CDR1 SGDLS and CDR2 YYNGEE. V was shortened by 3 bases and J by 7 bases, with 19 bases between the two germline ends. The CDR3 reads CASSAPGNKAYEAFF. CDR3 sequence (DNA): TGTGCCAGCAGCGCACCAGGGAACAAAGCCTATGAAGCTTTCTTT.

The CDR3 region is CASSLLAGPTDTQYF. DNA for the CDR3: TGTGCCAGCAGCTTATTAGCGGGGCCCACAGATACGCAGTATTTT. V gene TRBV7-3 combines with J gene TRBJ2-3, with 8 nucleotides matching TRBD2. V lost 2 bases and J lost 2; bases outside the gene matches: 3. Germline values: CDR1 SGHTA, CDR2 FQGTGA. This CDR3 is built from 15 residues.

The J gene is TRBJ1-1, the V gene TRBV6-5; D not certain. Germline loops: CDR1 MNHEY, CDR2 SVGAGI. The V and J ends lost 2 bases and 7 bases respectively, with 11 bases between them. There are 13 residues in the CDR3. The CDR3 DNA sequence: TGTGCCAGCAGTTACGGCAGATGGAGTGAAGCTTTCTTT. Its protein product is CASSYGRWSEAFF.

The chain is built from TRBV7-2 and TRBJ2-4; D not resolved. Germline loops: CDR1 SGHTA, CDR2 FQGNSA. Trimming took 1 base from V and 8 from J, leaving 15 bases between them. The CDR3 has 15 residues. The CDR3 sequence: CASSLESTTLDIQYF. The CDR3 DNA reads TGTGCCAGCAGCTTAGAGTCCACAACGCTAGACATTCAGTACTTC.

This clone was recorded only once. Other nucleotide sequences from this sample produce the same CDR3. This chain connects TRBV18 to TRBJ2-6, with D possibly being TRBD1 or TRBD2 (5 bases each). The ends were cut back, 3 bases at V and 4 bases at J, with 10 bases in the middle. Germline CDR1 reads KGHSH; CDR2 reads LQKENI. CDR3 size: 15 residues. The CDR3 DNA reads as TGTGCCAGCTCACCGGGGGTAGCCGGGGCCAACGTCCTGACTTTC. This sequence encodes CASSPGVAGANVLTF.

This clone came up a few times. The rearrangement joins TRBV6-6 to TRBJ1-1, with 11 bases fitting TRBD1. CDR3 length equals 16 residues. J gave up 3 bases and V 5 bases, and 8 bases lay outside the gene matches. The germline CDR1 and CDR2 sequences are MNHNY and SVGAGI (reference sequence). For the CDR3, the DNA is TGTGCCAGCAGTCCCGGACAGGGGGCGCAGCACACTGAAGCTTTCTTT. Its protein is CASSPGQGAQHTEAFF.

The chain carries TRBV6-6 and TRBJ1-5; no definite D call. Between the trimmed V and J ends, which lost 3 bases and 7 bases, there was a span of 13 bases. Germline CDR1 and CDR2: MNHNY and SVGAGI (reference sequence). This CDR3 has 14 residues. This CDR3 reads CASSYGGGSQPQHF. The CDR3 DNA follows: TGTGCCAGCAGTTATGGTGGAGGGAGCCAGCCCCAGCATTTT.

The V and J genes are TRBV2 and TRBJ1-1; D unclear. CDR3 length equals 8 residues. Deletions cut 8 bases from V and 10 bases from J, with 5 bases between. CDR1 and CDR2 (germline): SNHLY, FYNNEI. The CDR3 nucleotides read TGTGCCAGCGACCCAGCTTTCTTT. Its translation is CASDPAFF.

Concerning this clone itself: A junction boundary mismatches the germline segment, possibly from a read error. The V call is TRBV7-7, the J call TRBJ1-1; D gene ambiguous. The CDR3 covers 13 residues. CDR1 is SSHAT, CDR2 FNYEAQ, per germline (reference sequence). CDR3 region: CASSLTENTEAFF. CDR3 sequence (DNA): TGTGCTAGCAGCTTAACGGAGAACACTGAAGCTTTCTTT.